The entry that follows covers one TCR beta chain sequence. This specimen comes from a study of cytomegalovirus exposure and HLA in healthy donors. Trimming removed 6 bases at V and 1 base at J, with 16 bases between. The CDR3 loop spans 15 amino acids. CDR1 and CDR2 from the germline V gene are SGHTA and FQGNSA. With 60 Vbeta and 13 Jbeta primers, the PCR was carried out. As originally analysed: Around 76 million unique TCR beta chains, about 12 million shared, were counted in a later analysis. The table came from immunoSEQ multiplex PCR; TCRdb's copy has only in-frame clones and leaves some out. V and J calls and clone size are copied from that table; D and trimming were computed from the DNA. This repertoire shows more than 65,000 clones, 60% to 80% found once; its top ten account for approximately 6%. While unrecorded immune exposures were likely, the donors were nominally healthy when sampled.

The TCR comes from a female donor in good health and CMV-seronegative. The sample was PBMCs. V and J are TRBV7-2 and TRBJ2-7; D is possibly TRBD1 (6 bases). The CDR3 spells CASSITTGQSYEQYF. The CDR3, as DNA: TGTGCCAGCAGTATAACGACAGGCCAATCCTACGAGCAGTACTTC.